These T cell receptor beta chains were read from a single sample in a study of CD8 T cells in Susac syndrome. TCRdb itself ran the immunoSEQ multiplex PCR reads through MiXCR, one entry per CDR3 protein. This table has some 300,000 distinct CDR3 sequences, around 85% appearing once. The specimen was CD8+ T cells from PBMCs. The receptors here all came from a human donor with multiple sclerosis. The CDR3 runs from the conserved cysteine through the conserved F or W. Each record gives: clone size, V gene, D gene, J gene, CDR3 protein, CDR3 DNA. D genes are given only for firm matches. Clone size, where shown, is once, few, many, or a class for clones that have expanded.

-	TRBV6-6	-	TRBJ1-5	CASGQILSNQPQHF	TGTGCCAGCGGACAGATCCTTAGCAATCAGCCCCAGCATTTT
-	TRBV5-4	-	TRBJ1-2	CASSLDGLPNYGYTF	TGTGCCAGCAGCTTGGACGGACTACCGAACTATGGCTACACCTTC
-	TRBV5-1	TRBD2	TRBJ2-1	CASSRKREGRRDEQFF	TGCGCCAGCAGCCGCAAGCGGGAGGGCCGGCGTGATGAGCAGTTCTTC
-	TRBV28	-	TRBJ1-4	CASSFPGRWFNEKLFF	TGTGCCAGCAGTTTTCCGGGACGGTGGTTTAATGAAAAACTGTTTTTT
-	TRBV5-4	-	TRBJ1-5	CASSFKGSNQPQHF	TGTGCCAGCAGCTTCAAGGGGAGCAATCAGCCCCAGCATTTT
-	TRBV6-2/TRBV6-3	TRBD2	TRBJ2-1	CASSYSTSGSMLDEQFF	TGTGCCAGCAGTTACTCGACTAGCGGGAGTATGCTCGATGAGCAGTTCTTC
-	TRBV19	TRBD1	TRBJ2-1	CASRRDSSYNEQFF	TGTGCCAGCCGCAGGGACAGCTCCTACAATGAGCAGTTCTTC
-	TRBV28	-	TRBJ1-5	CASSLWAGNQPQHF	TGTGCCAGCAGTTTATGGGCAGGGAATCAGCCCCAGCATTTT
-	TRBV24-1	-	TRBJ1-5	CATSDWTANQPQHF	TGTGCCACCAGTGATTGGACGGCCAATCAGCCCCAGCATTTT
-	TRBV27	-	TRBJ2-1	CASSFPTRLSEQFF	TGTGCCAGCAGTTTCCCCACTAGGTTGAGCGAGCAGTTCTTC
-	TRBV28	-	TRBJ2-1	CASIPLRTAYYNEQFF	TGTGCCAGCATCCCTCTGAGGACAGCTTACTACAATGAGCAGTTCTTC
-	TRBV30	TRBD2	TRBJ2-7	CAWSLRPSGPSYEQYF	TGTGCCTGGAGCCTCCGGCCTAGCGGGCCCTCCTACGAGCAGTACTTC
once	TRBV7-2	-	TRBJ2-1	CATSPSVSYNEQFF	TGTGCCACCAGTCCTAGCGTCTCCTACAATGAGCAGTTCTTC
-	TRBV12-3/TRBV12-4	-	TRBJ2-2	CASRPGLRPGELFF	TGTGCCAGCAGGCCGGGACTTAGGCCCGGGGAGCTGTTTTTT
-	TRBV6-4	-	TRBJ1-1	CASSDSSRGSEAFF	TGTGCCAGCAGTGACTCGAGCCGGGGATCTGAAGCTTTCTTT
-	TRBV10-3	TRBD1	TRBJ2-2	CAISDLGTGASGELFF	TGTGCCATCAGTGATCTCGGGACAGGGGCGTCCGGGGAGCTGTTTTTT
-	TRBV15	-	TRBJ1-2	CATSRDRAGANGYTF	TGTGCCACCAGCAGAGATCGGGCAGGGGCAAATGGCTACACCTTC
-	TRBV7-3	-	TRBJ2-5	CASSLVGSAQETQYF	TGTGCCAGCAGCTTAGTCGGGAGTGCCCAAGAGACCCAGTACTTC
-	TRBV28	-	TRBJ2-2	CASSAPTGFTGELFF	TGTGCCAGCAGTGCCCCCACAGGGTTCACCGGGGAGCTGTTTTTT
-	TRBV28	TRBD2	TRBJ2-3	CASSSMQTSGRSRDTQYF	TGTGCCAGCAGTTCAATGCAGACTAGCGGGAGGAGTAGAGATACGCAGTATTTT
-	TRBV29-1	-	TRBJ2-1	CSALKIHEQFF	TGCAGCGCCCTTAAAATACATGAGCAGTTCTTC
-	TRBV19	-	TRBJ1-1	CASSIDEGRNTEAFF	TGTGCCAGTAGTATAGATGAGGGGCGGAACACTGAAGCTTTCTTT
-	TRBV27	-	TRBJ2-1	CASSFGGTYNEQIF	TGTGCCAGCAGTTTTGGCGGAACCTACAATGAGCAGATCTTC
-	TRBV4-3	TRBD2	TRBJ2-7	CASSQDYSGVYEQYF	TGCGCCAGCAGCCAAGATTATAGCGGGGTGTACGAGCAGTACTTC
-	TRBV5-1	-	TRBJ1-2	CASSHTPRGNYGYTF	TGCGCCAGCAGCCACACCCCACGGGGGAACTATGGCTACACCTTC
-	TRBV15	-	TRBJ1-1	CATAGRVNTEAFF	TGTGCCACAGCGGGACGGGTGAACACTGAAGCTTTCTTT
-	TRBV29-1	-	TRBJ2-7	CSRGFDEQYF	TGCAGCAGGGGGTTCGACGAGCAGTACTTC
-	TRBV6-5	-	TRBJ2-5	CASSYSGGTQETQYF	TGTGCCAGCAGTTACTCCGGAGGGACCCAAGAGACCCAGTACTTC
-	TRBV20-1	TRBD1	TRBJ2-3	CGYTGVSDTQYF	TGCGGGTACACAGGGGTTTCCGATACGCAGTATTTT
-	TRBV4-3	-	TRBJ1-2	CASSGEGMGFDNYGYTF	TGCGCCAGCAGCGGTGAGGGAATGGGCTTTGATAACTATGGCTACACCTTC
-	TRBV12-3/TRBV12-4	TRBD1	TRBJ1-1	CASSLPRAGGTEAFF	TGTGCCAGCAGTTTACCTCGGGCAGGGGGCACTGAAGCTTTCTTT
once	TRBV15	-	TRBJ2-5	CATSTSLVGRPEETQYF	TGTGCCACCAGCACTTCCTTGGTGGGCAGGCCGGAAGAGACCCAGTACTTC
-	TRBV6-1	-	TRBJ2-5	CAGRWQETQYF	TGTGCCGGCAGGTGGCAAGAGACCCAGTACTTC
-	TRBV5-1	-	TRBJ1-1	CASSLDAGFEAFF	TGCGCCAGCAGCTTGGATGCAGGCTTCGAAGCTTTCTTT
few	TRBV7-2	TRBD1	TRBJ2-7	CASSPGGSPYEQYF	TGTGCCAGCAGCCCAGGGGGCAGTCCCTACGAGCAGTACTTC